A selection of T cell receptor beta chains follows, all from one sample in a study of blood T cell repertoires in COVID-19. Assay: immunoSEQ multiplex PCR; the TCRdb copy retains only in-frame clones and omits some. The top ten clones hold roughly 6.3% of a sample with about 280,000 clones, around nine tenths of them seen once. The sequenced sample consisted of PBMCs or T cells enriched from blood (not recorded which). The receptors originated from a woman in her 40s who had recovered from COVID-19. Both conserved end residues are trimmed from each CDR3. The order of the fields is V gene, J gene, CDR3 protein.

v_call: TRBV28
j_call: TRBJ1-2
cdr3_aa: ASSSTIGRFGGYT

v_call: TRBV28
j_call: TRBJ2-1
cdr3_aa: ASSRPLAGGYNEQF

v_call: TRBV28
j_call: TRBJ2-5
cdr3_aa: ASSSGDRDQETQY

v_call: TRBV5-1
j_call: TRBJ2-2
cdr3_aa: ASSLVSGGGTGELF

v_call: TRBV24-1
j_call: TRBJ1-5
cdr3_aa: ATSDSFSNEGNQPQH

v_call: TRBV30
j_call: TRBJ2-3
cdr3_aa: AWSLGALRFSTDTQY

v_call: TRBV19
j_call: TRBJ2-1
cdr3_aa: ASGRTSGSPDNEQF

v_call: TRBV18
j_call: TRBJ2-5
cdr3_aa: ASSPPGTSRGETQY

v_call: TRBV24-1
j_call: TRBJ2-7
cdr3_aa: ATSVLSGRIDEQY

v_call: TRBV7-2
j_call: TRBJ2-1
cdr3_aa: ASRPHRGYNEQF